The clone carrying this T cell receptor beta chain was found many times. Its antigen is unidentified. As to time point: sample taken at primary tumor resection. These data come from a study of spatial heterogeneity in lung cancer. Study as a whole: Across the raw uncorrected reads, a unique TCR and UMI combination was observed, on average, more than ten times. Whole-study findings and limits: The study found that expanded intratumoral alpha and beta TCR counts tracked tumor mutation counts.

TCRdb called the 5' RACE reads again in MiXCR, with one record for every CDR3 protein. The sample lists 3,500 to 5,500 distinct CDR3 sequences, 5% to 6.5% occurring once. Germline values: CDR1 MDHEN, CDR2 SYDVKM. Trimming shortened V by 5 bases and J by 5 bases, and 13 bases separated the two germline ends. The CDR3 loop spans 13 amino acids. V is TRBV28 and J is TRBJ2-7, with D perhaps matching TRBD2 (5 bases). This clonotype was sampled from a male donor with early-stage non-small cell lung cancer. The sample here was lung tumor tissue, taken at surgery. The CDR3 DNA reads TGTGCCAGCAGTCCCCCGGGGTCCAACGAGCAGTACTTC. Translation gives CASSPPGSNEQYF.